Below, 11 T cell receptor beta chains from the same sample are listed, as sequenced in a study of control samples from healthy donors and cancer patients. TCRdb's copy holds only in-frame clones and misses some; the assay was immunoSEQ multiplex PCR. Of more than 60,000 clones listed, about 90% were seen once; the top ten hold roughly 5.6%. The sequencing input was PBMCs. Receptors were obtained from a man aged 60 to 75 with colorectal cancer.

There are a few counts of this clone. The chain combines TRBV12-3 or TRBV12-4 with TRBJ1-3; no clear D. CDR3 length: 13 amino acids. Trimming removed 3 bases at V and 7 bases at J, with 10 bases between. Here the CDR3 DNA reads TGTGCCAGCAGTTTTGGCCTTGGGAACACCATATATTTT. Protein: CASSFGLGNTIYF.

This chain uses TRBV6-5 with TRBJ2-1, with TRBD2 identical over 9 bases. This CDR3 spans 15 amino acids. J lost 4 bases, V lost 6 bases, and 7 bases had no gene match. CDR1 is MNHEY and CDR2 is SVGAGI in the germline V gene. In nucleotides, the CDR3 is TGTGCCAGCAGCCCCGGGACTAGCCTTTACAATGAGCAGTTCTTC. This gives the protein CASSPGTSLYNEQFF.

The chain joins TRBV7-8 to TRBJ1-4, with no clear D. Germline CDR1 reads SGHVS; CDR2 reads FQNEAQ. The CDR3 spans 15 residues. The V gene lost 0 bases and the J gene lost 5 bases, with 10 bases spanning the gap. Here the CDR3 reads CASSLAGSPNEKLFF. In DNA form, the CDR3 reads TGTGCCAGCAGCTTAGCGGGTAGCCCAAATGAAAAACTGTTTTTT.

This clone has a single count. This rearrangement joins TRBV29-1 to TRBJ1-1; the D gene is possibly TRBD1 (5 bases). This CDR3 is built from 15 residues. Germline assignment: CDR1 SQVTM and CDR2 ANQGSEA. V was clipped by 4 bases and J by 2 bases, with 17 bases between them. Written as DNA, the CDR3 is TGCAGCGTTGTGGGTAGGAGGGGACTAAACACTGAAGCTTTCTTT. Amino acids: CSVVGRRGLNTEAFF.

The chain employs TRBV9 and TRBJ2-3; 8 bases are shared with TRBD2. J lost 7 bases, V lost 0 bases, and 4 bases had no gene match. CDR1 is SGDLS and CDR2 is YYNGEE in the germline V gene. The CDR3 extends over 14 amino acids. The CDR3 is CASSVGRTSYTQYF. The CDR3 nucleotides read TGTGCCAGCAGCGTAGGGCGGACTAGCTATACGCAGTATTTT.

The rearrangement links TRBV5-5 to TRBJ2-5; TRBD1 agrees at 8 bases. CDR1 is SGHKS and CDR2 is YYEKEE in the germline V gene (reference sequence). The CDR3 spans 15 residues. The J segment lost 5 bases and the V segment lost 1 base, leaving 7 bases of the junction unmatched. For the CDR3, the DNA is TGTGCCAGCAGCTTGCTCCAGGGGGCAGGCGAGACCCAGTACTTC. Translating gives CASSLLQGAGETQYF.

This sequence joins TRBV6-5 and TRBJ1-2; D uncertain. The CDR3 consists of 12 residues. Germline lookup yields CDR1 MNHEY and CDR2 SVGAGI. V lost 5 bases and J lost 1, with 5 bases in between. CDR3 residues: CASSISNYGYTF. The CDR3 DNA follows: TGTGCCAGCAGTATCAGTAACTATGGCTACACCTTC.

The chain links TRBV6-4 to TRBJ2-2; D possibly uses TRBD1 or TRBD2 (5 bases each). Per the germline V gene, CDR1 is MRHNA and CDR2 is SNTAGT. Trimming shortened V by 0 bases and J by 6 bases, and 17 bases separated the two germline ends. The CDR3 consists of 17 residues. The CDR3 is CASSDSLRPRGSGELFF. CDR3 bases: TGTGCCAGCAGTGACTCTCTCCGGCCCCGGGGCTCCGGGGAGCTGTTTTTT.

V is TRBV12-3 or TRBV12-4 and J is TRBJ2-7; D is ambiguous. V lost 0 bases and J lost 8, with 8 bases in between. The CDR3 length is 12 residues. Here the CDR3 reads CASSLASGQQYF. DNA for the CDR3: TGTGCCAGCAGTTTAGCATCCGGCCAGCAGTACTTC.

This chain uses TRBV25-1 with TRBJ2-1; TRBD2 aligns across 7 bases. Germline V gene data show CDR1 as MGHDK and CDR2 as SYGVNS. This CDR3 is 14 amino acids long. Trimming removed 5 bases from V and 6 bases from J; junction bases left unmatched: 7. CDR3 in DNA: TGTGCCAGCAGTACCCCGGGGGGAAGCAATGAGCAGTTCTTC. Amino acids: CASSTPGGSNEQFF. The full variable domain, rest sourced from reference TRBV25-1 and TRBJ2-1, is EADIYQTPRYLVIGTGKKITLECSQTMGHDKMYWYQQDPGMELHLIHYSYGVNSTEKGDLSSESTVSRIRTEHFPLTLESARPSHTSQYLCASSTPGGSNEQFFGPGTRLTVL.

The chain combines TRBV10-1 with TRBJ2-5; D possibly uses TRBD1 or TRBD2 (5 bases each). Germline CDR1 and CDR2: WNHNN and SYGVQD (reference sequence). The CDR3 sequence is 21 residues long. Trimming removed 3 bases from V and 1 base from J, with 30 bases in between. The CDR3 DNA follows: TGCGCCAGCAGTGACAGTCTTGGCAGGGTGGGTAGTAGCGATGCCCAAGAGACCCAGTACTTC. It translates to CASSDSLGRVGSSDAQETQYF.